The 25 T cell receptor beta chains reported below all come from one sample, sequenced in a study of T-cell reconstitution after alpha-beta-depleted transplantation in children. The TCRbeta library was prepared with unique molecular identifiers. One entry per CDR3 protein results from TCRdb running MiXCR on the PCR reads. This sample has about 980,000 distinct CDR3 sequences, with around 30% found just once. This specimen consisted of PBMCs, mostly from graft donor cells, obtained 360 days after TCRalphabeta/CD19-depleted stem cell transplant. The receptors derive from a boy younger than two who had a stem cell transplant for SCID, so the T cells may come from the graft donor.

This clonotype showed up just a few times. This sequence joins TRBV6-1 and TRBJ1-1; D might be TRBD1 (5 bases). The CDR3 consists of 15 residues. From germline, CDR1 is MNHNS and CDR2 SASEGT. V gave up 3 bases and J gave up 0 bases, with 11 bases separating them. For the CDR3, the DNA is TGTGCCAGCAGTGACCCCGGCAGGGTGAACACTGAAGCTTTCTTT. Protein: CASSDPGRVNTEAFF.

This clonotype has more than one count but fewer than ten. The CDR3 DNA reads TGCGCCAGCAGCCTGGACAGGGGCAAGAACACTGAAGCTTTCTTT. This encodes CASSLDRGKNTEAFF. The J gene is TRBJ1-1, the V gene TRBV5-1, with 9 bases identical to TRBD1. The CDR3 totals 15 residues. The ends lost 4 bases at V and 1 base at J; junction bases unmatched: 5. Germline V CDR1 and CDR2: SGHRS, YFSETQ.

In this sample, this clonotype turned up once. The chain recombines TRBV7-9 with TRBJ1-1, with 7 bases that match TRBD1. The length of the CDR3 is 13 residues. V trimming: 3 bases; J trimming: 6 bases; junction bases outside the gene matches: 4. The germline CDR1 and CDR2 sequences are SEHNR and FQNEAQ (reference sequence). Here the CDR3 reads CASSLGGGAEAFF. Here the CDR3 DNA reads TGTGCCAGCAGCTTGGGAGGGGGCGCTGAAGCTTTCTTT.

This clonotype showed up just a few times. The CDR3 is CASSQDVKRSEQYF. Written as DNA, the CDR3 is TGTGCCAGCAGCCAAGACGTCAAACGGTCCGAGCAGTACTTC. V and J are TRBV3-1 and TRBJ2-7; no clear D. The germline gives CDR1 LGHDT, CDR2 YNNKEL (reference sequence). This CDR3 has 14 amino acids. The V and J ends lost 0 bases and 6 bases respectively, with 12 bases between them.

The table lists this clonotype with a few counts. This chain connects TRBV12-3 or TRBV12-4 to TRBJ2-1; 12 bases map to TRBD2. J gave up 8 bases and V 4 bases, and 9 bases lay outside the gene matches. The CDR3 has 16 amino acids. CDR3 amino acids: CASSSPLAGGPDEQFF. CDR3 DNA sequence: TGTGCCAGCAGTTCCCCTCTAGCGGGGGGGCCGGATGAGCAGTTCTTC.

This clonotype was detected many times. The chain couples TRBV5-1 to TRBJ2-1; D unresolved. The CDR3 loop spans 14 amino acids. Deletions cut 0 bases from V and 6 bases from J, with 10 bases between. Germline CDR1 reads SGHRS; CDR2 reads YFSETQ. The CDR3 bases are TGCGCCAGCAGCTTGGAGGCGCGCCCCAATGAGCAGTTCTTC. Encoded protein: CASSLEARPNEQFF.

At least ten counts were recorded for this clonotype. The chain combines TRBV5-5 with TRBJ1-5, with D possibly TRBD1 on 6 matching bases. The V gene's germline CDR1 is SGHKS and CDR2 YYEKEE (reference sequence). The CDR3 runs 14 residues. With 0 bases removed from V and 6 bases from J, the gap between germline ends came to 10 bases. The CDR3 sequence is CASSLAGGGQPQHF. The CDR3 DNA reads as TGTGCCAGCAGCTTGGCCGGGGGCGGTCAGCCCCAGCATTTT.

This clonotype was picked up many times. The CDR3 here is CASRLAGGPSYNEQFF. The DNA for the CDR3 is TGTGCCAGCAGGCTAGCGGGGGGGCCCTCCTACAATGAGCAGTTCTTC. The rearrangement links TRBV2 to TRBJ2-1; 12 nucleotides align to TRBD2. There are 16 residues in the CDR3. V trimming: 6 bases; J trimming: 0 bases; junction bases outside the gene matches: 3. The germline CDR1 and CDR2 sequences are SNHLY and FYNNEI.

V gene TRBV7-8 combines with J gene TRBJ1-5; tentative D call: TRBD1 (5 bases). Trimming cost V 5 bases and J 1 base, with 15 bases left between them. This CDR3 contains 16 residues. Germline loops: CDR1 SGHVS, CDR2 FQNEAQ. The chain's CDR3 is CASSQGSGRSNQPQHF. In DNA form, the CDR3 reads TGTGCCAGCAGCCAAGGATCGGGGCGAAGCAATCAGCCCCAGCATTTT.

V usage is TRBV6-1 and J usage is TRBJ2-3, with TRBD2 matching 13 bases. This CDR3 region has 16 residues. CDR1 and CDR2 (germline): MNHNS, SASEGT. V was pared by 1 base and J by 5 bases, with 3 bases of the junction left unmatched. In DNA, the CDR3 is TGTGCCAGCAGTGAAGATCGACTAGCGGGGGGAGATACGCAGTATTTT. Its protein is CASSEDRLAGGDTQYF.

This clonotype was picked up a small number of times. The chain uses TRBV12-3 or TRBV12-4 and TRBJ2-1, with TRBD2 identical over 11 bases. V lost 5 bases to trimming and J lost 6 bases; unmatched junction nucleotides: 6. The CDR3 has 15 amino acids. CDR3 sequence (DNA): TGTGCCAGCAGTCCTAGACTAGCGGGGTCCAATGAGCAGTTCTTC. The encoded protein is CASSPRLAGSNEQFF.

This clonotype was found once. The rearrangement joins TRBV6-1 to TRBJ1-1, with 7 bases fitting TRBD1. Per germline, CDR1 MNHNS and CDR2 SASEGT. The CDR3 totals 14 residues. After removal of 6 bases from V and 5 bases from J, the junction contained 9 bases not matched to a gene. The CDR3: CASRTRGRVTEAFF. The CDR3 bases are TGTGCCAGCAGAACCAGGGGGAGAGTTACTGAAGCTTTCTTT.

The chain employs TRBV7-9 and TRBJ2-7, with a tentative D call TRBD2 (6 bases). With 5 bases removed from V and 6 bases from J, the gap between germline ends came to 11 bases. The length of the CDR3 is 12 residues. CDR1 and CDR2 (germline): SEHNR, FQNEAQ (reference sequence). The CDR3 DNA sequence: TGTGCCAGCAGCGGAGGGGAAGGCGAGCAGTACTTC. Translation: CASSGGEGEQYF.

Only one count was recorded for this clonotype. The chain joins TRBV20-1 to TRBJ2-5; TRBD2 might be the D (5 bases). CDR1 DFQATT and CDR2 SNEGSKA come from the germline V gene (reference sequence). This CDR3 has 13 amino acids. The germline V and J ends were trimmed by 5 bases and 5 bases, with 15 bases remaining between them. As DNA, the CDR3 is TGCAGTGCTCGGTTGCAATCGGGGGAGACCCAGTACTTC. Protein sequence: CSARLQSGETQYF.

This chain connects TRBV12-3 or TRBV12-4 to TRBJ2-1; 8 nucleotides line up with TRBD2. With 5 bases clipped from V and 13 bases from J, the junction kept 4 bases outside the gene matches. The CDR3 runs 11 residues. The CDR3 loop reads CASSPGTSQFF. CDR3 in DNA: TGTGCCAGCAGTCCCGGGACTAGTCAGTTCTTC.

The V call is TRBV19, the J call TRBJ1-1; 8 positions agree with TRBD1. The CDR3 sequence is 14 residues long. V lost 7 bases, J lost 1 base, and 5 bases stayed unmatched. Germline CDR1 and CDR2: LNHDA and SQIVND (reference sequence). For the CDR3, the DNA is TGTGCCAGTATTCAGGGGGCTCGGAACACTGAAGCTTTCTTT. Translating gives CASIQGARNTEAFF. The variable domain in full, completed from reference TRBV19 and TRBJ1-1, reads DGGITQSPKYLFRKEGQNVTLSCEQNLNHDAMYWYRQDPGQGLRLIYYSQIVNDFQKGDIAEGYSVSREKKESFPLTVTSAQKNPTAFYLCASIQGARNTEAFFGQGTRLTVV.

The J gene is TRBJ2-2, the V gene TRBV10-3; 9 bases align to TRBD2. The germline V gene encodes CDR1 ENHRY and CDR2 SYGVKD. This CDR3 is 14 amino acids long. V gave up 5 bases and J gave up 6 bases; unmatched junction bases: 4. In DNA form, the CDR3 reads TGTGCCATCAGTCGTAGCGGGGGTGCCGGGGAGCTGTTTTTT. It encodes CAISRSGGAGELFF.

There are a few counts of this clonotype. DNA for the CDR3: TGTGCCAGCAGCGCGACTAAGGGGGGGTCTGATACGCAGTATTTT. Translated, it gives CASSATKGGSDTQYF. The chain is built from TRBV5-5 and TRBJ2-3; possible D gene TRBD2, 7 bases. V lost 4 bases to trimming and J lost 6 bases, with 18 bases between them. Germline assignment: CDR1 SGHKS and CDR2 YYEKEE (reference sequence). There are 15 residues in the CDR3.

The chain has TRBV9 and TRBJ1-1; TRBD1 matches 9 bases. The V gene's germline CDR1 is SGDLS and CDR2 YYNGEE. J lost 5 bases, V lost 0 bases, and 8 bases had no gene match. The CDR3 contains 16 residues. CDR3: CASSVDKDRGLTEAFF. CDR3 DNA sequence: TGTGCCAGCAGCGTAGACAAGGACAGGGGTCTGACTGAAGCTTTCTTT.

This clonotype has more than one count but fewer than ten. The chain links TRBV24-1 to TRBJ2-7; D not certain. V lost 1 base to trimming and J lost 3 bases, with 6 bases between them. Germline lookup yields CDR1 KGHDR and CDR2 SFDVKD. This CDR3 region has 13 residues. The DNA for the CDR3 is TGTGCCACCAGTGATTTAGTGGGCTACGAGCAGTACTTC. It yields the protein CATSDLVGYEQYF.

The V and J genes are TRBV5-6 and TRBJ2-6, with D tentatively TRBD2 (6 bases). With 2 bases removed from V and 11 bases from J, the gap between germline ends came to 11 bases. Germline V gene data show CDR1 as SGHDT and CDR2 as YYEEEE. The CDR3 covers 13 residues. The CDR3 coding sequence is TGTGCCAGCAGCTTAGGCGGAGGGGACGTCCTGACTTTC. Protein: CASSLGGGDVLTF.

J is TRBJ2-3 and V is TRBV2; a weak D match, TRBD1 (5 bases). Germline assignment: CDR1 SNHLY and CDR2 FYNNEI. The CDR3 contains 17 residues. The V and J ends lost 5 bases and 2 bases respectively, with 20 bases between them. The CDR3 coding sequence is TGTGCCAGCAGTCGGACAACTCCCGAACGACCCACAGATACGCAGTATTTT. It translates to CASSRTTPERPTDTQYF.

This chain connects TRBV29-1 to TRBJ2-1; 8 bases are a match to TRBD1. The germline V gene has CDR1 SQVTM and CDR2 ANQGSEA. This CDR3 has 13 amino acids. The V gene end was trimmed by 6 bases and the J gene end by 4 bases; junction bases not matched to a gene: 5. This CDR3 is CSVVRQGYNEQFF. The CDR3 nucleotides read TGCAGCGTCGTGCGACAGGGGTACAATGAGCAGTTCTTC.

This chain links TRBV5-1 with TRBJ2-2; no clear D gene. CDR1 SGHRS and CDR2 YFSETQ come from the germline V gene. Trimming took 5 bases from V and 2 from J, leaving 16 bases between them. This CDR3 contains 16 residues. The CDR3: CASSLRPPLNTGELFF. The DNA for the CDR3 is TGCGCCAGCAGTTTGAGACCTCCGCTAAACACCGGGGAGCTGTTTTTT.

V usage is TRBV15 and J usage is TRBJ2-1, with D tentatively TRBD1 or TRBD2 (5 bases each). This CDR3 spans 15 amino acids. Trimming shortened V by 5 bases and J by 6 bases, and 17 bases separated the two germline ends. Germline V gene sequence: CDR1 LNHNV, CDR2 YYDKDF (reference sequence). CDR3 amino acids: CATSGGWGIINEQFF. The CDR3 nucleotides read TGTGCCACCAGCGGGGGTTGGGGGATTATCAATGAGCAGTTCTTC.